What follows are 25 T cell receptor beta chains derived from one specimen sequenced in a study of control samples from healthy donors and cancer patients. TCRdb keeps only in-frame clones here, not all; method: immunoSEQ multiplex PCR. The table includes some 64,000 clones, 75% to 95% detected once. Sequencing was carried out using PBMCs. The receptors originated from a woman aged 45-65 years with colorectal cancer.

This clone was picked up one time. The CDR3 loop is CASNMGLNYGYTF. The CDR3 nucleotides are TGTGCCAGCAATATGGGACTGAACTATGGCTACACCTTC. The gene calls are TRBV28 and TRBJ1-2, with TRBD1 as a possible D gene (5 bases). Between the trimmed V and J ends, which lost 7 bases and 2 bases, there was a span of 11 bases. This CDR3 spans 13 amino acids. Germline V gene sequence: CDR1 MDHEN, CDR2 SYDVKM.

The chain is built from TRBV7-3 and TRBJ2-3, with TRBD2 matching 8 bases. The junction had 9 bases not matched to a gene; V was cut back by 6 bases and J by 4 bases. Germline V lookup: CDR1 SGHTA, CDR2 FQGTGA. CDR3 length equals 15 residues. CDR3 sequence reads: CASSLTSGEADTQYF. CDR3 coding DNA: TGTGCCAGCAGTCTTACTAGCGGCGAGGCAGATACGCAGTATTTT. The full variable domain, its missing parts supplied by reference TRBV7-3 and TRBJ2-3, is GAGVSQTPSNKVTEKGKYVELRCDPISGHTALYWYRQSLGQGPEFLIYFQGTGAADDSGLPNDRFFAVRPEGSVSTLKIQRTERGDSAVYLCASSLTSGEADTQYFGPGTRLTVL.

This sequence joins TRBV5-1 and TRBJ1-3; TRBD1 matches at 7 bases. Germline V gives CDR1 SGHRS, CDR2 YFSETQ. The trim removed 4 bases at V and 2 bases at J, leaving 6 bases unmatched. The CDR3 length is 15 residues. DNA of the CDR3: TGCGCCAGCAGCCCGGGCAGGGGGGCTGGAAACACCATATATTTT. It translates to CASSPGRGAGNTIYF.

The genes are TRBV2 and TRBJ2-1; perhaps TRBD1 as D (6 bases). This CDR3 contains 13 residues. V shed 1 base and J shed 6 bases, with 7 bases lying between them. Germline loops: CDR1 SNHLY, CDR2 FYNNEI. CDR3 bases: TGTGCCAGCAGTGAAGAGGACAGCAATGAGCAGTTCTTC. Residues: CASSEEDSNEQFF. Together with reference TRBV2 and TRBJ2-1, the CDR3 gives the full variable domain: EPEVTQTPSHQVTQMGQEVILRCVPISNHLYFYWYRQILGQKVEFLVSFYNNEISEKSEIFDDQFSVERPDGSNFTLKIRSTKLEDSAMYFCASSEEDSNEQFFGPGTRLTVL.

The chain uses TRBV28 and TRBJ1-6, with 7 bases that match TRBD1. Looked up from germline, CDR1 is MDHEN and CDR2 is SYDVKM. V gave up 5 bases and J gave up 10 bases; unmatched junction bases: 11. The CDR3 covers 15 residues. The CDR3 DNA follows: TGTGCCAGCAGTCCACCAGGGGGGGTTTCATCACCCCTCCACTTT. Amino acids: CASSPPGGVSSPLHF.

The V gene is TRBV7-9, the J gene TRBJ1-1, with D possibly being TRBD1 (5 bases). Germline lookup yields CDR1 SEHNR and CDR2 FQNEAQ (reference sequence). This CDR3 is 17 amino acids long. Trimming left V 1 base short and J 1 base short, with 16 bases between. CDR3 sequence reads: CASSLDPGPYRNTEAFF. The CDR3 DNA reads TGTGCCAGCAGCTTAGACCCAGGGCCCTACCGGAACACTGAAGCTTTCTTT.

This chain uses TRBV10-3 with TRBJ2-6, with D unresolved. This CDR3 contains 15 residues. Germline CDR1 ENHRY, CDR2 SYGVKD. Between the trimmed V and J ends, which lost 6 bases and 0 bases, there was a span of 9 bases. The CDR3 sequence: CAIRDHPSGANVLTF. CDR3 nucleotides: TGTGCCATCAGGGACCATCCCTCTGGGGCCAACGTCCTGACTTTC.

The count of this clone is one. The rearrangement uses TRBV14 and TRBJ1-1; a weak D match, TRBD1 (6 bases). Germline values: CDR1 SGHDN, CDR2 FVKESK. The CDR3 covers 13 residues. Deletions cut 4 bases from V and 7 bases from J, with 13 bases between. DNA of the CDR3: TGTGCCAGCAGCCCTCAGGGGTTTGGTGAAGCTTTCTTT. It encodes CASSPQGFGEAFF.

The chain joins TRBV5-1 to TRBJ2-1, with TRBD2 identical over 14 bases. The ends lost 3 bases at V and 0 bases at J; junction bases unmatched: 8. Germline loops: CDR1 SGHRS, CDR2 YFSETQ. The CDR3 contains 19 residues. The CDR3, as DNA: TGCGCCAGCAGCTGGGAGGGACTAGCGGGGGACAGCTCCTACAATGAGCAGTTCTTC. Translation: CASSWEGLAGDSSYNEQFF. Using reference TRBV5-1 and TRBJ2-1 for the parts outside the CDR3, the full variable domain is KAGVTQTPRYLIKTRGQQVTLSCSPISGHRSVSWYQQTPGQGLQFLFEYFSETQRNKGNFPGRFSGRQFSNSRSEMNVSTLELGDSALYLCASSWEGLAGDSSYNEQFFGPGTRLTVL.

This chain links TRBV7-3 with TRBJ1-1; 8 bases are a match to TRBD1. V lost 1 base to trimming and J lost 1 base; unmatched junction nucleotides: 5. Germline-derived CDR1 and CDR2 are SGHTA and FQGTGA. This CDR3 comprises 16 residues. The CDR3 nucleotides read TGTGCCAGCAGCTTAAACGGCGGGACAGGGAACACTGAAGCTTTCTTT. Translated, it gives CASSLNGGTGNTEAFF. Variable domain in full (rest from reference TRBV7-3 and TRBJ1-1): GAGVSQTPSNKVTEKGKYVELRCDPISGHTALYWYRQSLGQGPEFLIYFQGTGAADDSGLPNDRFFAVRPEGSVSTLKIQRTERGDSAVYLCASSLNGGTGNTEAFFGQGTRLTVV.

V is TRBV27 and J is TRBJ1-1, with D unclear. CDR3 length: 14 residues. The ends were cut back, 1 base at V and 7 bases at J, with 13 bases in the middle. CDR1 is MNHEY, CDR2 SMNVEV, per germline (reference sequence). The CDR3 loop is CASSLYPLSGEAFF. Written as DNA, the CDR3 is TGTGCCAGCAGTTTATACCCCCTCTCAGGTGAAGCTTTCTTT.

The chain links TRBV2 to TRBJ2-7; D is perhaps TRBD1 or TRBD2 (5 bases each). V was cut by 1 base and J by 6 bases, with 10 bases left in between. The CDR3 has 13 amino acids. Germline CDR1 reads SNHLY; CDR2 reads FYNNEI. CDR3 coding DNA: TGTGCCAGCAGTGAAGGCGTGGGGGTCGAGCAGTACTTC. It codes for CASSEGVGVEQYF.

The V call is TRBV9, the J call TRBJ1-1; D unresolved. V was clipped by 4 bases and J by 3 bases, with 7 bases between them. The CDR3 is 12 amino acids. The germline V gene has CDR1 SGDLS and CDR2 YYNGEE. DNA for the CDR3: TGTGCCAGCAGCCCCCTCGACACTGAAGCTTTCTTT. Translating gives CASSPLDTEAFF.

This clone has a single count. This chain connects TRBV5-5 to TRBJ1-2; no reliable D call. The CDR3 consists of 12 residues. In germline, CDR1 is SGHKS, CDR2 YYEKEE (reference sequence). Between the trimmed V and J ends, which lost 0 bases and 4 bases, there was a span of 4 bases. The DNA of the CDR3 is TGTGCCAGCAGCTTGGATGGCTATGGCTACACCTTC. Amino acid sequence: CASSLDGYGYTF.

The chain joins TRBV20-1 to TRBJ2-3, with unresolved D. V lost 3 bases and J 2 bases, leaving 9 bases between the germline ends. CDR3 size: 13 residues. Germline CDR1 reads DFQATT; CDR2 reads SNEGSKA (reference sequence). CDR3 DNA sequence: TGCAGTGCTAGTCCCGTAAACACAGATACGCAGTATTTT. Translated: CSASPVNTDTQYF.

J is TRBJ2-1 and V is TRBV19, with unresolved D. V was shortened by 3 bases and J by 1 base, with 10 bases between the two germline ends. CDR3 size: 15 residues. CDR1 LNHDA and CDR2 SQIVND come from the germline V gene (reference sequence). Here the CDR3 reads CASSIPGRSYNEQFF. CDR3 in DNA: TGTGCCAGTAGTATCCCCGGGCGATCCTACAATGAGCAGTTCTTC.

This sequence joins TRBV5-1 and TRBJ2-7, with TRBD2 identical over 7 bases. The CDR3 runs to 14 residues. After removal of 5 bases from V and 1 base from J, the junction contained 6 bases not matched to a gene. CDR1 SGHRS and CDR2 YFSETQ come from the germline V gene. The CDR3 DNA sequence: TGCGCCAGCAGACCCGGGACTACATCCTACGAGCAGTACTTC. Its translation is CASRPGTTSYEQYF.

The chain recombines TRBV19 with TRBJ1-6; D possibly corresponds to TRBD1 (5 bases). V lost 3 bases and J 5 bases, leaving 11 bases between the germline ends. The CDR3 extends over 15 amino acids. In germline, CDR1 is LNHDA, CDR2 SQIVND (reference sequence). CDR3 bases: TGTGCCAGTAGTATGCAACAGGTCAATAATTCACCCCTCCACTTT. Residues: CASSMQQVNNSPLHF.

The V call is TRBV5-6, the J call TRBJ2-7; D may correspond to TRBD1 or TRBD2 (5 bases each). Germline CDR1 reads SGHDT; CDR2 reads YYEEEE. This CDR3 region has 15 residues. The ends were cut back, 0 bases at V and 3 bases at J, with 13 bases in the middle. The CDR3 DNA is TGTGCCAGCAGCTTGGAGCGGCAGGGTGACTACGAGCAGTACTTC. This gives the protein CASSLERQGDYEQYF.

The chain recombines TRBV6-4 with TRBJ2-1, with 10 bases lining up with TRBD2. J was trimmed by 3 bases and V by 4 bases; bases with no gene match: 6. CDR3 length: 16 residues. CDR1 is MRHNA, CDR2 SNTAGT, per germline. CDR3 sequence (DNA): TGTGCCAGCAGTGCGAGAACTAGCGGGAACTACAATGAGCAGTTCTTC. This sequence encodes CASSARTSGNYNEQFF.

CDR3 DNA: TGTGCCACCAGCAGAGAAGCAGACAGGGGGAATTGGGAGCAGTACTTC. This sequence encodes CATSREADRGNWEQYF. The chain has TRBV15 and TRBJ2-7, with TRBD1 identical over 9 bases. Per the germline V gene, CDR1 is LNHNV and CDR2 is YYDKDF (reference sequence). CDR3 length: 16 amino acids. V lost 0 bases to trimming and J lost 7 bases; unmatched junction nucleotides: 10.

The chain combines TRBV2 with TRBJ1-4; D is undetermined. V shed 2 bases and J shed 4 bases, with 8 bases lying between them. This CDR3 has 14 residues. Germline V CDR1 and CDR2: SNHLY, FYNNEI. The CDR3 DNA reads as TGTGCCAGCAGTGAACGAACACGTAATGAAAAACTGTTTTTT. It is translated as CASSERTRNEKLFF.

This clone showed up just once. This chain uses TRBV18 with TRBJ2-2; D not certain. The CDR3 is made up of 16 amino acids. Germline V lookup: CDR1 KGHSH, CDR2 LQKENI. V was cut by 0 bases and J by 2 bases, with 10 bases left in between. The CDR3: CASSPPATANTGELFF. CDR3 DNA sequence: TGTGCCAGCTCACCACCGGCAACCGCAAACACCGGGGAGCTGTTTTTT.

The rearrangement uses TRBV5-1 and TRBJ1-5, with a tentative D call TRBD1 (6 bases). Per germline, CDR1 SGHRS and CDR2 YFSETQ. V lost 4 bases to trimming and J lost 7 bases, with 18 bases between them. CDR3 length equals 15 residues. CDR3 in amino acids: CASSPGGQGFQPQHF. CDR3 nucleotides: TGCGCCAGCAGCCCTGGGGGCCAGGGCTTCCAGCCCCAGCATTTT.

The V and J genes are TRBV11-3 and TRBJ2-5; TRBD2 might be the D (5 bases). Germline V gene data show CDR1 as SGHNT and CDR2 as YENEEA. CDR3 size: 14 residues. V was pared by 1 base and J by 1 base, with 7 bases between. The CDR3 here is CASSLGGRQETQYF. The DNA for the CDR3 is TGTGCCAGCAGCTTAGGCGGGCGCCAAGAGACCCAGTACTTC.